This T cell receptor (beta chain) emerged from a study of blood T cell repertoires in COVID-19 (TCRdb year 2020). For context, the study as a whole: Collaborator samples came from the United States, Italy and Spain and covered acute and convalescent phases of COVID-19. Sample metadata almost always included a de-identified subject ID, COVID-19 status, age in years and sex. The repertoires were made available in a free public database intended to serve as a resource for research on the immune response to SARS-CoV-2. Where available, HLA class I and class II types were obtained from metadata supplied by the sample provider rather than from assay-based typing. The samples were drawn from two sources: the first 160 participants of the ongoing ImmuneRACE study, and approximately 1,300 subjects contributed by 6 global collaborators. Subjects who had been exposed to COVID-19, were actively infected with it, or had recovered from it provided the deeply sampled blood TCRbeta repertoires that made up the dataset. The material from the prospective study consisted of cDNA or gDNA derived from T cells, B-cell-depleted T cells, or PBMCs. Summary of the overall study and its limitations: The amount of clinical and demographic metadata varied by source and participant and was provided uncurated.

Whole blood was collected in K2EDTA tubes by collaborating institutions according to the institutions' own protocols. Collaborator samples were shipped for TCRbeta analysis as frozen whole blood, isolated PBMCs, or DNA extracted from either sample type. To note about this clone: Its specific antigen is unknown. Base qualities are not provided; no much larger clone lies one nucleotide away.

V was cut back by 4 bases and J by 6 bases, leaving a gap of 8 bases between them. Looking up the germline V gene yields CDR1 SGDLS and CDR2 YYNGEE. The CDR3, cysteine through phenylalanine, is 12 amino acids long. Only the CDR3 DNA stays, 36 bases, in frame from base 1. TCRbeta CDR3 regions were amplified from genomic DNA by means of the immunoSEQ Assay, a bias-controlled multiplex PCR. As for the authors' bioinformatics: The number of nucleated cells in each sample was estimated by amplification of reference gene primers within the assay. Sequence reads were collapsed and filtered to measure the absolute abundance of every unique TCRbeta CDR3 rearrangement. Productive Simpson clonality was computed per sample as the square root of Simpson's diversity index over productive rearrangements. Sourced from immuneACCESS, this table was stored by TCRdb with only in-frame sequences that have V and J called. A share of the clones is absent; for the studies checked, an unresolved V gene accounts for under half, and the remainder has no known explanation. V and J calls and clone size follow that table, whereas D and trimming were derived from the DNA. The sample table contains more than 15,000 clones; only one count was recorded for 70% to 90% of them. Approximately 10% of the sample lies in the top ten.

Sequenced sample: peripheral blood. The chain links TRBV9 with TRBJ2-1, with an unclear D gene assignment. The origin of this receptor is a man aged 35-49 years with active COVID-19. The base sequence is TGTGCCAGCAGCTTCCGAGGCAATGAGCAGTTCTTC. Its protein reads: CASSFRGNEQFF.